One sample yielded the 22 T cell receptor beta chains listed below, sequenced in a study of shared clonotypes between healthy human individuals. Libraries were prepared by immunoSEQ multiplex PCR; TCRdb keeps only in-frame clonotypes and omits some of them. Counted here are about 2.2 million clones, around 95% occurring once; the ten biggest clones make up around 1.7%. CD8 cells classed as naive were CD45RO-negative and positively selected for CCR7, excluding terminally differentiated effector memory CD45RA+ cells. The sequenced material came from naive CD8+ T cells from PBMCs. Receptor source: a man younger than 35 in good health. Some clones in this sample may be carry-over from other donors' samples.

This chain joins TRBV5-1 and TRBJ1-1, with 9 nucleotides matching TRBD1. The CDR3 runs 14 residues. V shed 7 bases, J shed 6 bases, and the junction held 10 bases outside the gene matches. Germline V gives CDR1 SGHRS, CDR2 YFSETQ. In DNA, the CDR3 is TGCGCCAGCGGGGATCCGGACAGGGGCCCTGAAGCTTTCTTT. It encodes CASGDPDRGPEAFF.

V gene TRBV7-9 combines with J gene TRBJ2-2; D is undetermined. With the DNA end fitting TRBJ1-3 better, the J assignment may be wrong. Germline-derived CDR1 and CDR2 are SEHNR and FQNEAQ (reference sequence). The length of the CDR3 is 11 residues. CDR3 residues: CASSLGPGIYF. CDR3 nucleotides: TGTGCCAGCAGCTTAGGGCCGGGCATATATTTT.

The chain employs TRBV28 and TRBJ2-3; the D is unclear. This CDR3 is 17 amino acids long. Germline V lookup: CDR1 MDHEN, CDR2 SYDVKM. V lost 3 bases, J lost 0 bases, and 16 bases lay in between. CDR3 in DNA: TGTGCCAGCAGTTTGTGGCGGCACCTAACTAGCACAGATACGCAGTATTTT. This encodes CASSLWRHLTSTDTQYF.

The gene calls are TRBV30 and TRBJ2-5; 11 positions agree with TRBD2. In germline, CDR1 is GTSNPN, CDR2 SVGIG (reference sequence). J lost 5 bases, V lost 2 bases, and 10 bases had no gene match. The CDR3 is 16 amino acids. The CDR3 here is CAWSPFTSGRWETQYF. In nucleotides, the CDR3 is TGTGCCTGGAGTCCCTTCACTAGCGGGAGATGGGAGACCCAGTACTTC.

This clone was seen a single time. The chain has TRBV4-1 and TRBJ2-3; 8 bases fit TRBD2. Germline values: CDR1 MGHRA, CDR2 YSYEKL. The trim removed 2 bases at V and 4 bases at J, leaving 14 bases unmatched. The CDR3 runs to 18 residues. The CDR3 reads CASSQPLLTSASPDTQYF. Written as DNA, the CDR3 is TGCGCCAGCAGCCAACCCCTCCTGACTAGCGCTAGTCCAGATACGCAGTATTTT.

The J gene is TRBJ2-7, the V gene TRBV28; D tentatively fits TRBD1 or TRBD2 (5 bases each). V lost 3 bases and J lost 2, with 11 bases in between. The CDR3 spans 14 residues. Germline CDR1 MDHEN, CDR2 SYDVKM. For the CDR3, the DNA is TGTGCCAGCAGTTTCCGGGACGTCGCCTACGAGCAGTACTTC. Translating it yields CASSFRDVAYEQYF.

The chain employs TRBV7-9 and TRBJ2-3; 7 bases fit TRBD1. The junction had 5 bases not matched to a gene; V was cut back by 6 bases and J by 11 bases. Per the germline V gene, CDR1 is SEHNR and CDR2 is FQNEAQ (reference sequence). The CDR3 loop spans 11 amino acids. The CDR3 bases are TGTGCCAGCAGAGCCGGGACAGAGCAGTATTTT. Residues: CASRAGTEQYF. The entire variable domain, with the rest obtained from reference TRBV7-9 and TRBJ2-3, is as follows: DTGVSQNPRHKITKRGQNVTFRCDPISEHNRLYWYRQTLGQGPEFLTYFQNEAQLEKSRLLSDRFSAERPKGSFSTLEIQRTEQGDSAMYLCASRAGTEQYFGPGTRLTVL.

The rearrangement joins TRBV19 to TRBJ2-7; 9 bases are a match to TRBD2. V was pared by 7 bases and J by 2 bases, with 6 bases of the junction left unmatched. The CDR3 sequence is 14 residues long. Germline V CDR1 and CDR2: LNHDA, SQIVND (reference sequence). The CDR3 sequence: CASTSAGGTYEQYF. The CDR3 nucleotides are TGTGCCAGTACGAGCGCGGGAGGGACCTACGAGCAGTACTTC.

This chain uses TRBV7-9 with TRBJ2-7; D unclear. The V gene lost 2 bases and the J gene lost 7 bases, with 6 bases spanning the gap. Germline values: CDR1 SEHNR, CDR2 FQNEAQ (reference sequence). The CDR3 length is 11 residues. CDR3 amino acids: CASSLQGEQYF. In nucleotides, the CDR3 is TGTGCCAGCAGCTTACAAGGAGAGCAGTACTTC. The full variable domain, with the rest looked up from reference TRBV7-9 and TRBJ2-7, is DTGVSQNPRHKITKRGQNVTFRCDPISEHNRLYWYRQTLGQGPEFLTYFQNEAQLEKSRLLSDRFSAERPKGSFSTLEIQRTEQGDSAMYLCASSLQGEQYFGPGTRLTVT.

The chain uses TRBV5-1 and TRBJ2-3; 7 bases map to TRBD2. In germline, CDR1 is SGHRS, CDR2 YFSETQ. J gave up 0 bases and V 2 bases, and 6 bases lay outside the gene matches. The CDR3 has 16 residues. CDR3: CASSFNRDYSTDTQYF. The CDR3 DNA is TGCGCCAGCAGCTTCAATCGGGACTATAGCACAGATACGCAGTATTTT.

The J gene is TRBJ2-3, the V gene TRBV14; D is uncertain. The germline V gene has CDR1 SGHDN and CDR2 FVKESK. The CDR3 covers 17 residues. Trimming removed 0 bases at V and 4 bases at J, with 17 bases between. The CDR3 loop reads CASSQDIPSGQSDTQYF. The CDR3 DNA is TGTGCCAGCAGCCAAGATATCCCATCCGGGCAGTCAGATACGCAGTATTTT.

The CDR3 reads CASGDRAHEQFF. CDR3 DNA: TGTGCCAGCGGGGACAGGGCCCATGAGCAGTTCTTC. The chain combines TRBV6-5 with TRBJ2-1, with 9 bases fitting TRBD1. CDR1 and CDR2 from the germline V gene are MNHEY and SVGAGI. The CDR3 is made up of 12 amino acids. The junction had 4 bases not matched to a gene; V was cut back by 8 bases and J by 8 bases.

The J gene is TRBJ1-1, the V gene TRBV30; D gene ambiguous. There are 15 residues in the CDR3. The V end lost 0 bases, the J end lost 0 bases, and 11 bases lay between the germline ends. The germline V gene has CDR1 GTSNPN and CDR2 SVGIG (reference sequence). CDR3 protein: CAWSVETEVNTEAFF. For the CDR3, the DNA is TGTGCCTGGAGTGTAGAAACAGAAGTGAACACTGAAGCTTTCTTT.

The chain joins TRBV27 to TRBJ2-5; the match to TRBD1 covers 9 bases. This CDR3 has 15 residues. V dropped 2 bases and J dropped 4; count of bases not matched to a gene: 5. The germline gives CDR1 MNHEY, CDR2 SMNVEV (reference sequence). DNA for the CDR3: TGTGCCAGCAGTTTAACCGGGACAGGGCTAGAGACCCAGTACTTC. This encodes CASSLTGTGLETQYF.

The rearrangement links TRBV28 to TRBJ2-7; 9 bases are a match to TRBD2. This CDR3 contains 13 residues. Losses at the gene ends were 6 bases for V and 3 bases for J; bases not matched to a gene: 3. Germline CDR1 MDHEN, CDR2 SYDVKM. The CDR3 region is CASSASGNYEQYF. The CDR3 DNA reads as TGTGCCAGCAGCGCTAGCGGGAACTACGAGCAGTACTTC.

This chain joins TRBV15 and TRBJ2-5; the match to TRBD1 covers 8 bases. This CDR3 spans 15 amino acids. Germline loops: CDR1 LNHNV, CDR2 YYDKDF (reference sequence). Trimming cost V 0 bases and J 4 bases; bases outside gene matches: 4. In nucleotides, the CDR3 is TGTGCCACCAGCAGAGATGCTGACAGGGGAGAGACCCAGTACTTC. The encoded protein is CATSRDADRGETQYF.

The chain joins TRBV14 to TRBJ2-1, with TRBD2 matching over 7 bases. The CDR3 totals 14 residues. V dropped 0 bases and J dropped 14; count of bases not matched to a gene: 10. CDR1 and CDR2 (germline): SGHDN, FVKESK. CDR3 sequence reads: CASSQERKAGRKFF. The CDR3 DNA sequence: TGTGCCAGCAGCCAAGAAAGGAAAGCGGGACGGAAGTTCTTC.

This chain uses TRBV28 with TRBJ1-3; D might be TRBD1 (6 bases). CDR1 is MDHEN, CDR2 SYDVKM, per germline. Trimming took off 2 bases at V and 0 bases at J, with 17 bases between the two ends. The CDR3 is 18 residues long. The CDR3 DNA follows: TGTGCCAGCAGTTTAATCGCTGGAGGGGGTTTCTCTGGAAACACCATATATTTT. It is translated as CASSLIAGGGFSGNTIYF.

The chain combines TRBV5-1 with TRBJ2-5; TRBD2 is a possible D gene (6 bases). CDR1 is SGHRS, CDR2 YFSETQ, per germline. The CDR3 runs 17 residues. V was trimmed by 1 base and J by 3 bases, leaving 19 bases between them. CDR3 protein: CASSLRGEKAPKETQYF. The CDR3 DNA follows: TGCGCCAGCAGCTTGCGCGGGGAAAAGGCGCCCAAAGAGACCCAGTACTTC.

The chain uses TRBV6-4 and TRBJ2-2; D may be TRBD2 (5 bases). Germline lookup yields CDR1 MRHNA and CDR2 SNTAGT. V lost 5 bases and J 1 base, leaving 11 bases between the germline ends. The CDR3 runs to 15 residues. The chain's CDR3 is CASSSDYRNTGELFF. In DNA form, the CDR3 reads TGTGCCAGCAGTAGTGACTACCGGAACACCGGGGAGCTGTTTTTT.

CDR3 in amino acids: CASSSPEGELFF. DNA of the CDR3: TGTGCCAGCAGCTCCCCGGAGGGGGAGCTGTTTTTT. The chain recombines TRBV9 with TRBJ2-2; D gene ambiguous. This CDR3 comprises 12 residues. Germline lookup yields CDR1 SGDLS and CDR2 YYNGEE. V lost 4 bases, J lost 8 bases, and 9 bases lay in between.

The sample holds one count of this clone. The identical CDR3 is also encoded by other nucleotide sequences in the sample. The rearrangement joins TRBV6-5 to TRBJ2-7; 10 nucleotides align to TRBD1. Trimming removed 6 bases from V and 0 bases from J; junction bases left unmatched: 5. The CDR3 contains 15 residues. Germline loops: CDR1 MNHEY, CDR2 SVGAGI. The chain's CDR3 is CASSPGQGVSYEQYF. The DNA of the CDR3 is TGTGCCAGCAGCCCCGGACAGGGGGTCTCCTACGAGCAGTACTTC.